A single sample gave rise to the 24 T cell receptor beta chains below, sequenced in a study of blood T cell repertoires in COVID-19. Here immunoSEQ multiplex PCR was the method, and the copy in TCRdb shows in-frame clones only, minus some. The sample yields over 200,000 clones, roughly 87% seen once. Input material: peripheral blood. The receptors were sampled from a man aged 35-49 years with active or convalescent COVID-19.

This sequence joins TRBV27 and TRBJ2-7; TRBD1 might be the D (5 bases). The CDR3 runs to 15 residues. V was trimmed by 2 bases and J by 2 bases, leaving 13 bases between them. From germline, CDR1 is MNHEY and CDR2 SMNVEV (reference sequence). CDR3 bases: TGTGCCAGCAGTTTAAGGGCAGGGCTAGCCTACGAGCAGTACTTC. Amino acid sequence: CASSLRAGLAYEQYF.

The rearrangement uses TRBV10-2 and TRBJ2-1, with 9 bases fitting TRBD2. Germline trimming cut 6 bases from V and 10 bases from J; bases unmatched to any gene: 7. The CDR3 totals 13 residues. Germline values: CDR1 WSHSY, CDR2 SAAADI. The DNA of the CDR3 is TGCGCCAGCAGGCAGCGGGGGGCTGAAGAGCAGTTCTTC. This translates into CASRQRGAEEQFF.

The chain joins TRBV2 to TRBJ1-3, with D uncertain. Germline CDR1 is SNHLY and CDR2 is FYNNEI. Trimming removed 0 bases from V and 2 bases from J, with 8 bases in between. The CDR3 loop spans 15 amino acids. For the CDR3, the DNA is TGTGCCAGCAGTGAAGCGCCGGCGGCTGGAAACACCATATATTTT. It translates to CASSEAPAAGNTIYF.

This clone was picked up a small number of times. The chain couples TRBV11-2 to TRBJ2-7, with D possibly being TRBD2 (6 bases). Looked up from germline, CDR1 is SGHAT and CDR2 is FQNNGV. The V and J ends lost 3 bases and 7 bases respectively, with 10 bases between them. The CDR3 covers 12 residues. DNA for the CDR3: TGTGCCAGCAGCTTGGACCTAGCGGAGCAGTACTTC. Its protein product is CASSLDLAEQYF.

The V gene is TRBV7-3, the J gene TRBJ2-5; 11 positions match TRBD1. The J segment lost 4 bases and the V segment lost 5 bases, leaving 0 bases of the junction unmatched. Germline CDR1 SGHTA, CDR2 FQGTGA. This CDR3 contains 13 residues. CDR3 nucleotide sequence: TGTGCCAGCAGCGGGACAGGGGGAGAGACCCAGTACTTC. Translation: CASSGTGGETQYF.

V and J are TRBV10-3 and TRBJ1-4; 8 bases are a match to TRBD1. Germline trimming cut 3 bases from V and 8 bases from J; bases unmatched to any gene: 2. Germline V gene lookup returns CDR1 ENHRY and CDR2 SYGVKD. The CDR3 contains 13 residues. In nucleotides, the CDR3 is TGTGCCATCAGTGAAGGGACAGGAGAAAAACTGTTTTTT. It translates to CAISEGTGEKLFF.

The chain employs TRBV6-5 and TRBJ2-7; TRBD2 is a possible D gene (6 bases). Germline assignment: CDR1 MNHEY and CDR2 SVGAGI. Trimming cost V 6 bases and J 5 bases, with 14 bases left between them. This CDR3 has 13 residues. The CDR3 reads CASRGREKNEQYF. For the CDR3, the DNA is TGTGCCAGCAGAGGACGGGAGAAGAACGAGCAGTACTTC.

The CDR3 DNA follows: TGTGCCAGTAGTTATATTGGAGGCGAGCAGTACTTC. This codes for CASSYIGGEQYF. The J gene is TRBJ2-7, the V gene TRBV19; tentative D call: TRBD2 (5 bases). Trimming removed 5 bases at V and 6 bases at J, with 11 bases between. CDR3 size: 12 residues. Germline V gene data show CDR1 as LNHDA and CDR2 as SQIVND (reference sequence).

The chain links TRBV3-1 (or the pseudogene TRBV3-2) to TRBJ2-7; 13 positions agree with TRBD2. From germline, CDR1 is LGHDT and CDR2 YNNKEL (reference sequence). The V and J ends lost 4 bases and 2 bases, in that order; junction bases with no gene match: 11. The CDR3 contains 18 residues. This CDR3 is CASSPRGTGLAGAYEQYF. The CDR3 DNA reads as TGTGCCAGCAGCCCCAGGGGCACAGGACTAGCGGGAGCCTACGAGCAGTACTTC.

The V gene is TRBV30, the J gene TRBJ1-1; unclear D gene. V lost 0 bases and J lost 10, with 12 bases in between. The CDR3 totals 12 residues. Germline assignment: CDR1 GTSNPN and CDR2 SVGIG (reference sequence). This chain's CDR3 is CAWSVETSRAFF. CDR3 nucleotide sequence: TGTGCCTGGAGTGTTGAAACGTCGAGAGCTTTCTTT.

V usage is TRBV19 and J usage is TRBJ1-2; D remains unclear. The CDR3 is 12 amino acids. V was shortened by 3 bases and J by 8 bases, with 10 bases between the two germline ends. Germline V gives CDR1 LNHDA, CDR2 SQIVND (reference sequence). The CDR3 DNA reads TGTGCCAGTAGTATGATTACTGCGGGCTACACCTTC. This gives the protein CASSMITAGYTF.

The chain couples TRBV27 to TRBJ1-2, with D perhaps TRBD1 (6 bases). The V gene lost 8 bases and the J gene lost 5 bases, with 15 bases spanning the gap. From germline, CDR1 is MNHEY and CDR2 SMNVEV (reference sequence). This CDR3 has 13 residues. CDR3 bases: TGTGCCAGCGGCGCCCCTCAGGGGTATGGCTACACCTTC. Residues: CASGAPQGYGYTF.

The CDR3 sequence: CAIREGGIVRANVLTF. The CDR3 DNA sequence: TGTGCCATCAGGGAAGGCGGTATAGTTCGGGCCAACGTCCTGACTTTC. This sequence joins TRBV10-3 and TRBJ2-6, with D uncertain. The CDR3 runs 16 residues. Germline assignment: CDR1 ENHRY and CDR2 SYGVKD. V gave up 6 bases and J gave up 5 bases, with 17 bases separating them.

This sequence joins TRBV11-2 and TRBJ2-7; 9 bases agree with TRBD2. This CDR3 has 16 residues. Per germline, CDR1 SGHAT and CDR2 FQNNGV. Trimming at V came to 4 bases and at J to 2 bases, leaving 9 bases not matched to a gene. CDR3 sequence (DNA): TGTGCCAGCAGCTCGGTAGCGGGAGTAGGGACCTACGAGCAGTACTTC. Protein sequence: CASSSVAGVGTYEQYF. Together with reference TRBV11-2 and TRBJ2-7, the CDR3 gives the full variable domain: EAGVAQSPRYKIIEKRQSVAFWCNPISGHATLYWYQQILGQGPKLLIQFQNNGVVDDSQLPKDRFSAERLKGVDSTLKIQPAKLEDSAVYLCASSSVAGVGTYEQYFGPGTRLTVT.

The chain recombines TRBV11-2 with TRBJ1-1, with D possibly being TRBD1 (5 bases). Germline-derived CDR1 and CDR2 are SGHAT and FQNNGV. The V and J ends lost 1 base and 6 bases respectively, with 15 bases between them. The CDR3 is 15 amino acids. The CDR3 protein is CASSLGGVGGSEAFF. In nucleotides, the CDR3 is TGTGCCAGCAGCTTAGGAGGTGTGGGGGGGTCTGAAGCTTTCTTT.

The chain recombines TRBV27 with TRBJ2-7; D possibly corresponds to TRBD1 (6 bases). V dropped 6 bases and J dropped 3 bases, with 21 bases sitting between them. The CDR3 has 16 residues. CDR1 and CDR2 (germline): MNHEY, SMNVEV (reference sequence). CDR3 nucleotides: TGTGCCAGCAGCCTCCTTTCTTCGACAGGTAACTACGAGCAGTACTTC. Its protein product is CASSLLSSTGNYEQYF.

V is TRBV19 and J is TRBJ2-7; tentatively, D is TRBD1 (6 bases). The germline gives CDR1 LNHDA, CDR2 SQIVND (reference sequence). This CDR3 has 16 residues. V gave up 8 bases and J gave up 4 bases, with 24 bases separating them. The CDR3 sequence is CASASGTSIDVYEQYF. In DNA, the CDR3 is TGTGCCAGTGCGTCCGGGACATCCATCGATGTTTACGAGCAGTACTTC.

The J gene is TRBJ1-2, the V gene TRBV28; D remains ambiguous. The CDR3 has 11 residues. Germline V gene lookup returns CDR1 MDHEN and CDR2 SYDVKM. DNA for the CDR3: TGTGCTACCGGGGTAGTCTATGGCTACACCTTC. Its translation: CATGVVYGYTF.

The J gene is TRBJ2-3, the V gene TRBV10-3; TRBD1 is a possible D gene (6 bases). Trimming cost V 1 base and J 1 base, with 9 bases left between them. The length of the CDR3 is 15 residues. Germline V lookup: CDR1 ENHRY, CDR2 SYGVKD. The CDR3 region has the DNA TGTGCCATCAGTGAGTTTAACAGGGGCACAGATACGCAGTATTTT. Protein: CAISEFNRGTDTQYF.

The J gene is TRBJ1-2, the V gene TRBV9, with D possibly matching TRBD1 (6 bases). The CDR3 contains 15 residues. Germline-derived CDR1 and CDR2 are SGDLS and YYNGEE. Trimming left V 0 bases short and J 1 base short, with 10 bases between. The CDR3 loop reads CASSVVGRGNYGYTF. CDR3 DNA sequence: TGTGCCAGCAGCGTAGTTGGCAGGGGTAACTATGGCTACACCTTC. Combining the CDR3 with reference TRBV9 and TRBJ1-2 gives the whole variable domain DSGVTQTPKHLITATGQRVTLRCSPRSGDLSVYWYQQSLDQGLQFLIQYYNGEERAKGNILERFSAQQFPDLHSELNLSSLELGDSALYFCASSVVGRGNYGYTFGSGTRLTVV.

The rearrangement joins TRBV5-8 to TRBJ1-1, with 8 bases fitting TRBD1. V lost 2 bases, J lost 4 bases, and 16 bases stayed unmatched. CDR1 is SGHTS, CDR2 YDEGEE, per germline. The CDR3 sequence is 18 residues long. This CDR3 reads CASSLPLRQGPFSTEAFF. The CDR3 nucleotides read TGTGCCAGCAGCTTACCTTTGCGACAGGGGCCCTTTAGCACTGAAGCTTTCTTT.

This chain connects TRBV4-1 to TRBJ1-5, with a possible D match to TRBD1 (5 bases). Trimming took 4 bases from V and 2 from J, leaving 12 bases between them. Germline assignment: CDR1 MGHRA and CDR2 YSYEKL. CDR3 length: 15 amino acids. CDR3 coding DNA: TGCGCCAGCAGCCTAGGGGTTTGGGGCAATCAGCCCCAGCATTTT. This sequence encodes CASSLGVWGNQPQHF.

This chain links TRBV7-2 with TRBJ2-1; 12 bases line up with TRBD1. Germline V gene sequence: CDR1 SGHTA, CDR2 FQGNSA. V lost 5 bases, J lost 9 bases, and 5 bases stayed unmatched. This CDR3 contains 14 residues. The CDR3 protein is CASSRGQGAGEQFF. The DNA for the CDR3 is TGTGCCAGCAGCCGGGGACAGGGGGCGGGTGAGCAGTTCTTC.

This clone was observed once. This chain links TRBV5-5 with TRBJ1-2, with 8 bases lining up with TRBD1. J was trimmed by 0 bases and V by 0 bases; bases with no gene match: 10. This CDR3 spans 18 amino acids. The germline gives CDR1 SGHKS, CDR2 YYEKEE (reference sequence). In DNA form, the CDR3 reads TGTGCCAGCAGCTTGGCCGGGCCTAGACAGGGGACTAACTATGGCTACACCTTC. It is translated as CASSLAGPRQGTNYGYTF.